This is a list of T cell receptor beta chains from one sample in a study of cytomegalovirus exposure and HLA in healthy donors. Libraries were prepared by immunoSEQ multiplex PCR; TCRdb keeps only in-frame clonotypes and omits some of them. The sample lists 170,000 or so clones; about four fifths were seen once. The sample taken for sequencing was PBMCs. Receptor source: a woman in her forties or fifties in good health and CMV-seropositive. Each CDR3 is given with its conserved first and last residue. A D gene is named only where the DNA matches it firmly. Clone size is shown for a subset of rows, as once, few, many or a class of expanded clone.

CDR3 protein: CASRTLAGDMVREQFF
CDR3 DNA: TGTGCCAGCAGGACACTAGCGGGAGACATGGTCAGGGAGCAGTTCTTC
V gene: TRBV7-9
J gene: TRBJ2-1
D gene: TRBD2
clone size: few

CDR3 protein: CASSPAGDTQYF
CDR3 DNA: TGTGCCAGCTCACCAGCGGGAGATACGCAGTATTTT
V gene: TRBV18
J gene: TRBJ2-3
D gene: -
clone size: -

CDR3 protein: CATSGVSRGGPGEQFF
CDR3 DNA: TGTGCCACCAGCGGGGTCAGCCGGGGGGGGCCGGGGGAGCAGTTCTTC
V gene: TRBV15
J gene: TRBJ2-1
D gene: TRBD2
clone size: -

CDR3 protein: CASRPTGGFYGYTF
CDR3 DNA: TGTGCCAGCAGACCGACAGGGGGGTTCTATGGCTACACCTTC
V gene: TRBV27
J gene: TRBJ1-2
D gene: TRBD1
clone size: -

CDR3 protein: CASRRRRTGFYYEQYF
CDR3 DNA: TGTGCAAGTCGCAGACGACGGACAGGATTTTACTACGAGCAGTACTTC
V gene: TRBV12-2
J gene: TRBJ2-7
D gene: -
clone size: -

CDR3 protein: CASSTIAGEGVGETQYF
CDR3 DNA: TGTGCCAGCAGCACGATAGCGGGAGAGGGGGTCGGAGAGACCCAGTACTTC
V gene: TRBV5-6
J gene: TRBJ2-5
D gene: TRBD2
clone size: -

CDR3 protein: CASSQRLLAGGGNEQFF
CDR3 DNA: TGTGCCAGCAGCCAAAGATTACTAGCGGGAGGGGGCAATGAGCAGTTCTTC
V gene: TRBV14
J gene: TRBJ2-1
D gene: TRBD2
clone size: -

CDR3 protein: CASSVMPLGTSHSGNTIYF
CDR3 DNA: TGTGCCAGCAGTGTCATGCCCCTAGGGACTTCCCACTCTGGAAACACCATATATTTT
V gene: TRBV2
J gene: TRBJ1-3
D gene: -
clone size: -

CDR3 protein: CASSFSGQYSNQPQHF
CDR3 DNA: TGTGCCAGCAGTTTCTCCGGACAGTATAGCAATCAGCCCCAGCATTTT
V gene: TRBV27
J gene: TRBJ1-5
D gene: -
clone size: -

CDR3 protein: CASSGQVLQETQYF
CDR3 DNA: TGTGCCAGCTCAGGGCAGGTACTCCAAGAGACCCAGTACTTC
V gene: TRBV18
J gene: TRBJ2-5
D gene: -
clone size: -

CDR3 protein: CASSFPGNEKLFF
CDR3 DNA: TGTGCCAGCAGCTTTCCCGGGAATGAAAAACTGTTTTTT
V gene: TRBV7-2
J gene: TRBJ1-4
D gene: -
clone size: few

CDR3 protein: CASSLFGDSTYNEQFF
CDR3 DNA: TGTGCCAGCAGCTTATTCGGGGACTCGACGTACAATGAGCAGTTCTTC
V gene: TRBV7-3
J gene: TRBJ2-1
D gene: -
clone size: -

CDR3 protein: CASSPVLAGPSYEQYF
CDR3 DNA: TGTGCCAGCTCACCTGTCTTAGCGGGTCCCTCCTACGAGCAGTACTTC
V gene: TRBV18
J gene: TRBJ2-7
D gene: TRBD2
clone size: -

CDR3 protein: CASSQGYRNNEQFF
CDR3 DNA: TGTGCCAGCAGCCAAGGGTACAGAAACAATGAGCAGTTCTTC
V gene: TRBV14
J gene: TRBJ2-1
D gene: -
clone size: -

CDR3 protein: CASRGQGHTEAFF
CDR3 DNA: TGCGCCAGCAGGGGACAGGGTCACACTGAAGCTTTCTTT
V gene: TRBV5-1
J gene: TRBJ1-1
D gene: TRBD1
clone size: -

CDR3 protein: CASSITSGSASSYEQYF
CDR3 DNA: TGTGCCAGCAGTATCACTAGCGGGAGTGCGAGCTCCTACGAGCAGTACTTC
V gene: TRBV28
J gene: TRBJ2-7
D gene: TRBD2
clone size: -

CDR3 protein: CASSFRDRGANYGYTF
CDR3 DNA: TGTGCCAGCAGCTTTCGGGACCGGGGGGCTAACTATGGCTACACCTTC
V gene: TRBV7-8
J gene: TRBJ1-2
D gene: -
clone size: -

CDR3 protein: CASSIGVGQPYGYTF
CDR3 DNA: TGTGCCAGTAGTATAGGGGTCGGACAGCCTTATGGCTACACCTTC
V gene: TRBV19
J gene: TRBJ1-2
D gene: -
clone size: -

CDR3 protein: CASSLVRAISPLHF
CDR3 DNA: TGTGCCAGCAGCTTGGTTCGTGCGATTTCACCCCTCCACTTT
V gene: TRBV5-6
J gene: TRBJ1-6
D gene: -
clone size: few

CDR3 protein: CASSWDSAVTEAFF
CDR3 DNA: TGTGCCAGCAGTTGGGACAGCGCGGTCACTGAAGCTTTCTTT
V gene: TRBV6-5
J gene: TRBJ1-1
D gene: TRBD1
clone size: -

CDR3 protein: CASRQGAGQPQHF
CDR3 DNA: TGTGCCAGCAGACAGGGGGCGGGTCAGCCCCAGCATTTT
V gene: TRBV28
J gene: TRBJ1-5
D gene: TRBD1
clone size: -

CDR3 protein: CASSQGQVDRGYTF
CDR3 DNA: TGCGCCAGCAGCCAAGGACAGGTAGATCGAGGCTACACCTTC
V gene: TRBV4-3
J gene: TRBJ1-2
D gene: -
clone size: once

CDR3 protein: CASSLSRNTEAFF
CDR3 DNA: TGTGCCAGCAGCTTATCCAGGAACACTGAAGCTTTCTTT
V gene: TRBV11-3
J gene: TRBJ1-1
D gene: -
clone size: -

CDR3 protein: CASSLPTGTGYGNTIYF
CDR3 DNA: TGCGCCAGCAGCTTACCTACCGGGACAGGCTATGGAAACACCATATATTTT
V gene: TRBV5-1
J gene: TRBJ1-3
D gene: TRBD1
clone size: -

CDR3 protein: CASRNQLAGQETQYF
CDR3 DNA: TGTGCCAGCAGGAACCAACTAGCGGGGCAAGAGACCCAGTACTTC
V gene: TRBV2
J gene: TRBJ2-5
D gene: TRBD2
clone size: -

CDR3 protein: CASSSQRGTDTQYF
CDR3 DNA: TGTGCCAGCAGTTCTCAGCGGGGGACAGATACGCAGTATTTT
V gene: TRBV25-1
J gene: TRBJ2-3
D gene: TRBD2
clone size: -

CDR3 protein: CASRIRQGRYGYTF
CDR3 DNA: TGTGCCAGCAGAATCAGACAGGGTCGCTATGGCTACACCTTC
V gene: TRBV6-1
J gene: TRBJ1-2
D gene: TRBD1
clone size: -

CDR3 protein: CASTGTGDYGYTF
CDR3 DNA: TGTGCCAGCACCGGGACAGGGGATTATGGCTACACCTTC
V gene: TRBV7-2
J gene: TRBJ1-2
D gene: TRBD1
clone size: -

CDR3 protein: CASSLDSSGANVLTF
CDR3 DNA: TGTGCTAGCAGCTTAGACAGCTCTGGGGCCAACGTCCTGACTTTC
V gene: TRBV7-7
J gene: TRBJ2-6
D gene: -
clone size: -

CDR3 protein: CASSLETGTYGGYTF
CDR3 DNA: TGCGCCAGCAGCTTGGAGACAGGGACCTATGGCGGCTACACCTTC
V gene: TRBV5-1
J gene: TRBJ1-2
D gene: TRBD1
clone size: -

CDR3 protein: CASRRLINTEAFF
CDR3 DNA: TGTGCCAGCAGGAGACTTATTAACACTGAAGCTTTCTTT
V gene: TRBV6-5
J gene: TRBJ1-1
D gene: -
clone size: once

CDR3 protein: CSVELPNYGYTF
CDR3 DNA: TGCAGCGTTGAACTTCCTAACTATGGCTACACCTTC
V gene: TRBV29-1
J gene: TRBJ1-2
D gene: -
clone size: -

CDR3 protein: CASSAPLLLSEDTIYF
CDR3 DNA: TGTGCCAGCAGCGCTCCGTTGCTCCTGTCAGAGGACACCATATATTTT
V gene: TRBV9
J gene: TRBJ1-3
D gene: -
clone size: -

CDR3 protein: CASSYPERGRHNEQFF
CDR3 DNA: TGTGCCAGCAGTTACCCCGAGCGGGGGAGACACAATGAGCAGTTCTTC
V gene: TRBV6-6
J gene: TRBJ2-1
D gene: TRBD2
clone size: -

CDR3 protein: CASSFGRGREETQYF
CDR3 DNA: TGTGCCAGCAGCTTTGGCAGGGGGCGCGAGGAGACCCAGTACTTC
V gene: TRBV5-6
J gene: TRBJ2-5
D gene: TRBD1
clone size: -

CDR3 protein: CSVNDREREKLFF
CDR3 DNA: TGCAGCGTTAATGACAGGGAAAGGGAAAAACTGTTTTTT
V gene: TRBV29-1
J gene: TRBJ1-4
D gene: TRBD1
clone size: -

CDR3 protein: CASSRGTESYEQYF
CDR3 DNA: TGTGCCAGCTCACGCGGGACTGAGTCCTACGAGCAGTACTTC
V gene: TRBV18
J gene: TRBJ2-7
D gene: -
clone size: -

CDR3 protein: CSVYTGDFYGYTF
CDR3 DNA: TGCAGCGTTTATACCGGGGACTTCTATGGCTACACCTTC
V gene: TRBV29-1
J gene: TRBJ1-2
D gene: -
clone size: -

CDR3 protein: CASSSSGGETQYF
CDR3 DNA: TGTGCCAGCAGCTCCTCGGGCGGGGAGACCCAGTACTTC
V gene: TRBV9
J gene: TRBJ2-5
D gene: -
clone size: -

CDR3 protein: CASSQGPGHPYF
CDR3 DNA: TGTGCCAGCAGCCAGGGACCGGGACACCCATACTTC
V gene: TRBV4-2
J gene: TRBJ2-4
D gene: -
clone size: once

CDR3 protein: CASSGEGVIFSEAFF
CDR3 DNA: TGTGCCAGCAGTGGGGAGGGAGTGATTTTTAGTGAAGCTTTCTTT
V gene: TRBV2
J gene: TRBJ1-1
D gene: -
clone size: -

CDR3 protein: CASSLENFSGAEQYF
CDR3 DNA: TGTGCCAGCAGCTTGGAAAACTTTAGCGGGGCCGAGCAGTACTTC
V gene: TRBV5-6
J gene: TRBJ2-7
D gene: TRBD2
clone size: once

CDR3 protein: CASSKQPNTEAFF
CDR3 DNA: TGTGCCAGCAGCAAACAGCCGAACACTGAAGCTTTCTTT
V gene: TRBV7-3
J gene: TRBJ1-1
D gene: -
clone size: -

CDR3 protein: CSSSRGQGTYEQYF
CDR3 DNA: TGTTCCAGCAGCCGCGGACAGGGGACCTACGAGCAGTACTTC
V gene: TRBV7-9
J gene: TRBJ2-7
D gene: TRBD1
clone size: -

CDR3 protein: CASSRGLTVQETQYF
CDR3 DNA: TGTGCCAGTAGTAGGGGACTAACAGTACAAGAGACCCAGTACTTC
V gene: TRBV19
J gene: TRBJ2-5
D gene: TRBD2
clone size: -

CDR3 protein: CSVESEFREAFF
CDR3 DNA: TGCAGCGTTGAGTCTGAATTCAGAGAAGCTTTCTTT
V gene: TRBV29-1
J gene: TRBJ1-1
D gene: -
clone size: -

CDR3 protein: CASSPNDRVGIVDTQYF
CDR3 DNA: TGTGCCAGCTCCCCGAACGACAGGGTGGGAATCGTGGATACGCAGTATTTT
V gene: TRBV18
J gene: TRBJ2-3
D gene: TRBD1
clone size: few

CDR3 protein: CASSLVQSTGWPYEQYF
CDR3 DNA: TGTGCCAGCAGCTTGGTTCAATCAACAGGGTGGCCCTACGAGCAGTACTTC
V gene: TRBV5-4
J gene: TRBJ2-7
D gene: -
clone size: -

CDR3 protein: CASSLTTTYGYTF
CDR3 DNA: TGCGCCAGCAGCTTGACTACCACCTATGGCTACACCTTC
V gene: TRBV5-1
J gene: TRBJ1-2
D gene: -
clone size: -

CDR3 protein: CASSSRLADHNEQFF
CDR3 DNA: TGTGCCAGCAGCTCTAGACTAGCGGACCACAATGAGCAGTTCTTC
V gene: TRBV11-2
J gene: TRBJ2-1
D gene: TRBD2
clone size: -

CDR3 protein: CASSSWNSGGAADTQYF
CDR3 DNA: TGTGCCAGCAGCTCCTGGAATAGCGGGGGGGCTGCAGATACGCAGTATTTT
V gene: TRBV7-3
J gene: TRBJ2-3
D gene: TRBD2
clone size: -

CDR3 protein: CASSITSDSQETQYF
CDR3 DNA: TGTGCCAGTAGTATAACCTCGGACAGCCAAGAGACCCAGTACTTC
V gene: TRBV19
J gene: TRBJ2-5
D gene: -
clone size: once

CDR3 protein: CASRGRGRNTIYF
CDR3 DNA: TGTGCCAGCAGGGGGAGGGGACGCAACACCATATATTTT
V gene: TRBV28
J gene: TRBJ1-3
D gene: -
clone size: -

CDR3 protein: CASRTQGSGEAFF
CDR3 DNA: TGTGCCAGCAGGACTCAGGGATCCGGAGAAGCTTTCTTT
V gene: TRBV5-4
J gene: TRBJ1-1
D gene: -
clone size: few